This TCR beta chain was profiled in a study of shared clonotypes between healthy human individuals. Study observations and caveats: Approximately 4.5% was the fraction of naive CD4 clonotypes found shared across a few donors.

A word on this clone: What it binds is not known.

The genomic DNA of each subset was split evenly across several immunoSEQ plates. Clones were read by immunoSEQ multiplex PCR, and TCRdb kept only the in-frame ones, dropping some. The sample shows nearly 1 million clones, around 80% of them seen only once. Specimen: memory CD4+ T cells sorted from blood. As to subset: CD45RA-negative fraction. This receptor was obtained from a man aged 18 to 30 in good health.

This CDR3 reads CASSLGPGTDTQYF. CDR3 bases: TGTGCCAGCAGTCTAGGGCCTGGCACAGATACGCAGTATTTT. The J gene is TRBJ2-3, the V gene TRBV6-1; D is unclear. This CDR3 has 14 amino acids. The ends were cut back, 5 bases at V and 1 base at J, with 10 bases in the middle. Per the germline V gene, CDR1 is MNHNS and CDR2 is SASEGT.